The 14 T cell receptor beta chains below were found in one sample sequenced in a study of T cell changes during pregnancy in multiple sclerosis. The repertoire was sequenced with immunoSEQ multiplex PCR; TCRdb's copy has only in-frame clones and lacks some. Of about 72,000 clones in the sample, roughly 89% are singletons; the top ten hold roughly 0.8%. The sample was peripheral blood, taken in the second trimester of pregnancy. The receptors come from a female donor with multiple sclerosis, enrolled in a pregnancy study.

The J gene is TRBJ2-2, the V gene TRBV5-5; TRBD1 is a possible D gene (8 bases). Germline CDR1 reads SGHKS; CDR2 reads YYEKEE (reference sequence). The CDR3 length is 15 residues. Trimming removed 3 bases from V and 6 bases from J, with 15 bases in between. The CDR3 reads CASSSYRGRAGELFF. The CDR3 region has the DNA TGTGCCAGCAGCTCGTACAGGGGGAGGGCCGGGGAGCTGTTTTTT. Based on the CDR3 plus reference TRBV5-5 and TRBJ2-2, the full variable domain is DAGVTQSPTHLIKTRGQQVTLRCSPISGHKSVSWYQQVLGQGPQFIFQYYEKEERGRGNFPDRFSARQFPNYSSELNVNALLLGDSALYLCASSSYRGRAGELFFGEGSRLTVL.

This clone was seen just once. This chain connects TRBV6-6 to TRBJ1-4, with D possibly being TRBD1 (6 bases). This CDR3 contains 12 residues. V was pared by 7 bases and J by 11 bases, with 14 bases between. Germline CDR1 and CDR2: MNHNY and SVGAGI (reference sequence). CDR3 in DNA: TGTGCCAGCACGGAACAGGGACGGAAACTGTTTTTT. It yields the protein CASTEQGRKLFF.

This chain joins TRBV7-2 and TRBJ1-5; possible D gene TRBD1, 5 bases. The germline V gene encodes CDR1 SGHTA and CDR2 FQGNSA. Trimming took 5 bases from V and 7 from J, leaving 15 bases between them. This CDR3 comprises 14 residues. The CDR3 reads CASSENRILQPQHF. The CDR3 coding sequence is TGTGCCAGCAGCGAAAACAGGATTTTACAGCCCCAGCATTTT.

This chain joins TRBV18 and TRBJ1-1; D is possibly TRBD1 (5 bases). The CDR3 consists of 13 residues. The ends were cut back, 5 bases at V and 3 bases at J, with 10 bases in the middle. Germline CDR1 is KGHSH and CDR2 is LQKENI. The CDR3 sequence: CASSNRGDTEAFF. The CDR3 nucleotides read TGTGCCAGCTCAAATCGGGGGGACACTGAAGCTTTCTTT.

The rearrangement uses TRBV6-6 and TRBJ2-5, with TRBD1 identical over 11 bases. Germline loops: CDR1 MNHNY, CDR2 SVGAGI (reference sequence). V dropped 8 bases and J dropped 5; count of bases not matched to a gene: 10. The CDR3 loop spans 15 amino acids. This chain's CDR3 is CASSGTGGFGETQYF. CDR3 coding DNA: TGTGCCAGCTCCGGGACAGGGGGATTTGGGGAGACCCAGTACTTC.

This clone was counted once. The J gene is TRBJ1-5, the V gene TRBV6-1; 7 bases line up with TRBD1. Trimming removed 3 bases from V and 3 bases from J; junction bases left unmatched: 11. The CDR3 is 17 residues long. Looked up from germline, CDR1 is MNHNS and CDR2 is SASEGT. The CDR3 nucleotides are TGTGCCAGCAGTGAGGGTATGTTAGGGGGCTTCAATCAGCCCCAGCATTTT. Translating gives CASSEGMLGGFNQPQHF.

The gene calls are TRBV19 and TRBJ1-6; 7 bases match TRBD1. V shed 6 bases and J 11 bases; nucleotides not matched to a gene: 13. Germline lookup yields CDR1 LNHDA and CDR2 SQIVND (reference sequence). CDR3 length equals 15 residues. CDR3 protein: CASRPPQGPGPPLHF. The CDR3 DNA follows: TGTGCCAGTAGGCCCCCACAGGGGCCCGGACCACCCCTCCACTTT. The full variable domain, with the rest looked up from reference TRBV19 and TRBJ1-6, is DGGITQSPKYLFRKEGQNVTLSCEQNLNHDAMYWYRQDPGQGLRLIYYSQIVNDFQKGDIAEGYSVSREKKESFPLTVTSAQKNPTAFYLCASRPPQGPGPPLHFGNGTRLTVT.

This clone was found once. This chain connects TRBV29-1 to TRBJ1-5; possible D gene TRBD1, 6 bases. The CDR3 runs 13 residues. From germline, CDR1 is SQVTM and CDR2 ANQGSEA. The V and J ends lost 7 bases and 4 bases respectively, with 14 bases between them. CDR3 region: CSAAGDINQPQHF. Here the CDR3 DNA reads TGCAGCGCTGCCGGGGACATTAATCAGCCCCAGCATTTT.

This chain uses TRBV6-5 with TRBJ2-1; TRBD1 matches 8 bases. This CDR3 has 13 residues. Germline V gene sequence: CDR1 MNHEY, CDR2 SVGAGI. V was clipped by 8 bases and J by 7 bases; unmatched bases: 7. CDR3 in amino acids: CASWAGGWNEQFF. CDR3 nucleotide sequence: TGTGCCAGCTGGGCAGGGGGCTGGAATGAGCAGTTCTTC.

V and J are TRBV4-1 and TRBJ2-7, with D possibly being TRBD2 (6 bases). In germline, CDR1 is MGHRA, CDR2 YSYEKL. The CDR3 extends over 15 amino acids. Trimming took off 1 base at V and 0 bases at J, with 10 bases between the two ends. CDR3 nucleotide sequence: TGCGCCAGCAGCCAAGGGGTCGGGAGCTCCTACGAGCAGTACTTC. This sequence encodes CASSQGVGSSYEQYF.

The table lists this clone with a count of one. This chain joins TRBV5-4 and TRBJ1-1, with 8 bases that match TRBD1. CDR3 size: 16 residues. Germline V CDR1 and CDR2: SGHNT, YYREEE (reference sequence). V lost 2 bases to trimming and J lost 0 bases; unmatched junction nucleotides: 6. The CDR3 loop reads CASSFLAGGLNTEAFF. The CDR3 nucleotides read TGTGCCAGCAGCTTCTTGGCAGGGGGCTTGAACACTGAAGCTTTCTTT.

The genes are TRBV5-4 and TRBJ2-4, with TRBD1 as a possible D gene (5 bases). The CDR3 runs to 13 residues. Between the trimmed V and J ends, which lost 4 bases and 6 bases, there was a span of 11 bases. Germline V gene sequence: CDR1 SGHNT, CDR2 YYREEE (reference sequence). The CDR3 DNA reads TGTGCCAGCAGCCCTCGACAGAGAAACATTCAGTACTTC. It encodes CASSPRQRNIQYF.

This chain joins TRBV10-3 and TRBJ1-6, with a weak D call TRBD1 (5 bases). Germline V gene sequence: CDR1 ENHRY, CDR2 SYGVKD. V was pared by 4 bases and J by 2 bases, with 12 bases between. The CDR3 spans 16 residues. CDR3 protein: CAISVGAGPYNSPLHF. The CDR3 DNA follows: TGTGCCATCAGTGTAGGGGCTGGCCCCTATAATTCACCCCTCCACTTT.

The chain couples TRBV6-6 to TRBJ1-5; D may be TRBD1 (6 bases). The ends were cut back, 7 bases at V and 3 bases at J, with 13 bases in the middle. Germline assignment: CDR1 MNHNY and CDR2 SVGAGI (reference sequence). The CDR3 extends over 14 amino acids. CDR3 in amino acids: CASITDSLNQPQHF. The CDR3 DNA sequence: TGTGCCAGCATTACGGACAGCCTCAATCAGCCCCAGCATTTT.